This record covers a single TCR beta chain. The target antigen is unknown. The record originates from a study of regulatory T cells in long-lasting Graves disease. Assembly of TCR beta libraries relied on iRepertoire HTBI primers together with Arm-PCR of CDR3 regions. TCRdb re-called the multiplex PCR reads with MiXCR, one entry per CDR3 protein. The table has around 400,000 distinct CDR3 sequences, about a quarter seen once; the top ten hold roughly 30%. Findings and limits, study-wide: With a few thousand shared public clonotypes, persistent patients exceeded new patients, who shared about a thousand.

The time point denotes: persistent/refractory GD, antithyroid drugs over 5 years with positive TRAb. With RNA extracted from PBMCs as input, the TCR library was made. Looked up from germline, CDR1 is LNHDA and CDR2 is SQIVND (reference sequence). The CDR3 spans 15 residues. V shed 4 bases and J 0 bases; nucleotides not matched to a gene: 3. The receptor's source is a female donor with Graves disease. This rearrangement joins TRBV19 to TRBJ2-1; TRBD1 agrees at 7 bases. This material consisted of peripheral blood mononuclear cells (PBMCs), taken when the disease was refractory, from a patient treated with antithyroid drugs. CDR3 coding DNA: TGTGCCAGTAGTACGGGACAGAACTCCTACAATGAGCAGTTCTTC. Amino acid sequence: CASSTGQNSYNEQFF.